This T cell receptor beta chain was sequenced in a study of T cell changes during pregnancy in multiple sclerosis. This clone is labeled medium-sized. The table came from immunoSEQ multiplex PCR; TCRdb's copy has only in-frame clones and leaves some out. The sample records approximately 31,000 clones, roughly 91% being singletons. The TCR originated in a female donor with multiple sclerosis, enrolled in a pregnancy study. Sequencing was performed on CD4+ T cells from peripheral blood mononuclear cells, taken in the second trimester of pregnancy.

CDR3 in amino acids: CASSFPLAEAFF. In DNA form, the CDR3 reads TGTGCCAGCAGCTTCCCCCTTGCTGAAGCTTTCTTT. This chain links TRBV7-9 with TRBJ1-1, with D unresolved. Trimming cost V 3 bases and J 6 bases, with 8 bases left between them. Looked up from germline, CDR1 is SEHNR and CDR2 is FQNEAQ (reference sequence). This CDR3 has 12 residues.